This T cell receptor (beta chain) was documented in a study of cytomegalovirus exposure and HLA in healthy donors (dated by TCRdb to 2015 to 2018). Describing the broader study: An earlier analysis of approximately 550 of the donors reported approximately 270 Gb of sequence data and some 100 million unique TCR beta sequences from some 180 million T cells. The genetic ancestry cluster associated with self-reported Caucasian donors included roughly four fifths of the 300 to 450 genotyped donors. All discovery cohort repertoires had been generated using a single sequencing platform. HLA typing covered class I and class II loci at four-digit resolution. High-throughput TCR immunosequencing, statistical association of individual TCRs with disease status, and machine learning were combined to predict cytomegalovirus infection status. The study was designed to test whether signatures of past pathogen exposure could be identified by cataloging public T cell receptors. Along with the approximately 700-subject first cohort, a separate validation cohort of approximately 110 different subjects was used. About 300 gigabases of sequencing data and tens of millions of unique TCR sequences were included in an early release covering several hundred HLA-typed donors. An earlier analysis of about 620 of the donors applied high-throughput TCR beta sequencing to assess whether each TCR beta V gene segment acted as functional or pseudogenic. A later genetic analysis used genome-wide SNP genotypes for about 60% of the roughly 700 donors, treating that subset as a discovery cohort. Alongside the repertoire data, information on donor age, sex, ethnicity and CMV serostatus was compiled. On average, roughly 240,000 unique TCR beta nucleotide sequences were sequenced per donor among about 400 genotyped donors of the cohort, with about 17% of those sequences being non-productive. A later analysis re-analyzed previously published TCR beta repertoires from 550 to 700 donors and added high-resolution HLA genotyping to study TCR occurrence patterns. Because of strong linkage in the cohort, roughly five DR-DQ haplotypes were treated as single units for association and clustering. Typing coverage varied by locus: 629-630 donors for A, B, C, DRB1 and DQB1; approximately 560 for DQA1; some 610 for DPA1; more than 450 for DPB1. In the later analysis, no new phenotypic data were used to find candidate immune exposures; instead, reliance was placed on TCR beta sequences and their occurrence across donors. The study used immunosequencing to profile the T cell repertoires of 600 to 850 subjects and linked those repertoires to cytomegalovirus serostatus. The paper as a whole reports these results and caveats: In vitro tests confirmed that three of the cytomegalovirus-associated TCR beta chains recognize cytomegalovirus antigens. Linkage disequilibrium might explain the correlated functional status among segregating V segments, but an unknown experimental factor could not be ruled out. In a later genetic analysis, fewer N-insertions in productive TCRs were reported among donors in an Asian-associated ancestry cluster than the approximately 710-donor mean. A further reported finding was that TCR beta sequences accurately predicted the HLA-A and HLA-B alleles for most subjects in the first cohort. In a later analysis, most CMV-associated TCR beta chains were found to appear HLA-restricted, with HLA associations seemingly driven largely by CMV exposure. Seventeen rarely observed V segments, including chromosome 9 orphons, were excluded from the earlier analysis of some 590 of the donors because counts were too low. In a later analysis, HLA-associated TCR beta chains showed more clonal expansion and lower generation probabilities than non-associated chains that were equally common. In a later analysis, TCR association rates were found to vary across HLA loci, with the most associated TCRs seen for DRB1 alleles and the fewest for HLA-C alleles. The sequencing pipeline was judged likely to have produced a cluster of highly shared sequence variants as a technical artifact. While some public TCRs were present in many individuals, most TCR sequences turned up only very rarely across donors. Only TCR beta chains were sequenced in this cohort, and the absence of alpha or paired-chain data limited detectable features. According to the authors, the approach could potentially be generalized to other disease states and immunological phenotypes. A later genetic analysis associated a missense DCLRE1C variant with V-gene and J-gene trimming of TCR beta chains, and an independent cohort replicated the association. An earlier analysis of some 560 of the donors showed that most TCR beta V segments appeared in productive rearrangements either about 90% or about 30% of the time, which broadly matched IMGT annotations. Because some donors lacked HLA typing at each locus, the association tests relied only on the typed subset. In both the original and validation cohorts, the classifier was reported to diagnose cytomegalovirus status with high specificity and sensitivity. CMV serostatus was the only immune exposure information available for the cohort. Specific HLA alleles were associated with 15,000 to 20,000 TCR beta sequences at a false discovery rate of 0.05 in a later analysis. According to a later analysis, parvovirus B19, influenza, CMV and Epstein-Barr virus appeared linked to several top co-occurrence clusters. The study gave a list of around 170 TCR beta chains associated with cytomegalovirus. Roughly uniform sequencing depth across donors was assumed in presence/absence analyses, although this assumption may not hold. The 87-base-pair reads could not distinguish some IMGT-functional V segments, including TRBV6-2 and TRBV6-3, so those segments were excluded. Strong co-occurrence of HLA alleles, especially DR and DQ, made assigning TCR associations to individual alleles difficult.

The junction carries 12 bases between V and J, which are trimmed by 4 bases and 5 bases respectively. Sequences LGHNA (CDR1) and YSLEER (CDR2) are obtained from the germline V gene. The CDR3 starts with the cysteine, ends with the phenylalanine, and has 14 residues. Only the CDR3 DNA is retained, 42 bases long and in frame from the first base. As for this clone: Its antigen is currently not known. One base away there is no much larger clone; base qualities are not given.

Preparation of the library involved the immunoSEQ multiplex PCR assay. The multiplex PCR relied on a mix of 60 forward primers for TCR Vbeta segments and 13 reverse primers for TCR Jbeta segments. The CDR3 region of rearranged TCR beta genes was amplified from genomic DNA by a multiplex PCR assay. The amplified TCR beta libraries were sequenced on the Illumina HiSeq System as 87-base-pair reads. In the source study's methods: A later analysis counted about 80 million unique TCR beta chains across the 666 repertoires, and 9 million to 14 million of these chains were shared by at least two donors. Raw reads were error-corrected and collapsed into unique sequences with a nearest-neighbor algorithm that merged closely related sequences to remove PCR and sequencing errors. Alignment of CDR3 sequences to IMGT reference sequences was used to assign V, D and J gene segments. For a sequence to be retained, at least a six-nucleotide match to both a V gene segment and a J gene segment was required. Rearrangements were called productive when the CDR3 lacked stop codons and stayed in frame with V and J; all others were non-productive. Following IMGT convention, CDR3 was defined as the stretch from the second conserved V-encoded cysteine up to the conserved J-encoded phenylalanine. The earlier analysis of roughly 590 of the donors excluded any sequence lacking an unambiguous match to a single V gene segment. An earlier analysis of some 610 of the donors called V segments functional above 56.7% productive rearrangements and segregating when the between-donor standard deviation exceeded 5%. A statistical classification framework was built to diagnose cytomegalovirus status from the catalog of TCR beta chain sequences. In a later analysis, V and J genes were assigned by comparing TCR nucleotide sequences against IMGT/GENE-DB human TR gene sequences. A later analysis assigned CDR3 sequences and most-parsimonious VDJ recombination scenarios with the TCRdist pipeline. In a later analysis, each TCR beta chain was defined by its CDR3 amino acid sequence together with its V-gene family, and reads without a unique V-gene family were excluded. As a way to deal with suspected cross-contamination and a sequencing artifact, a later analysis dropped roughly 620 nucleotide sequences that were highly shared and had low generation probability. A later analysis calculated a clonal expansion index for each public chain from normalized within-repertoire ranks of inferred template counts. In a later analysis, generation probabilities were computed using a VDJ recombination model fitted to out-of-frame rearrangements, and the results were checked against IGoR. In a later analysis, TCR-TCR, TCR-HLA and TCR-CMV co-occurrence was scored with hypergeometric tests, and a repertoire-size bias correction was applied to TCR pairs. To estimate false discovery rates, a later analysis permuted the HLA or CMV assignments 20 times. In a later analysis, co-occurring TCRs were grouped using DBSCAN, with TCRdist sequence similarity added in when clustering inside HLA-allele-positive subsets. Co-occurrence clustering excluded repertoires with fewer than 30,000 or more than 120,000 public chains, plus five with anomalous nucleotide sharing. TCRdb holds this immuneACCESS table with in-frame rearrangements only. Some clones are missing; in checked studies, unresolved V genes explain under half, and the rest has no known cause. Clonal size and the V and J genes are those of that table, whereas D and trimming came from the DNA. Here the sample has about 150,000 clones; 82% occur a single time. The ten most abundant clones make up around 6.6% of the sample.

The cohort consisted of 600 to 750 healthy bone marrow donors. All cohort members were sampled while nominally healthy, although unrecorded immune exposures were likely present. The donor tested CMV seropositive, placing the donor among the 250 to 300 seropositive members of the cohort. A peripheral blood sample was collected from each donor, and TCR beta sequencing was performed on peripheral blood mononuclear cells. The Qiagen DNeasy Blood Extraction Kit was used to extract genomic DNA from the blood cell samples. The rearrangement joined TRBV4-3 to TRBJ1-5, with the D gene not clear enough to name. The source is a woman in her forties or fifties in good health and CMV-seropositive. Sequencing was performed on PBMCs. The sequence in DNA is TGCGCCAGCAGCCCGCGCCCGGGAGATCAGCCCCAGCATTTT. Translated, this gives CASSPRPGDQPQHF.